These 18 T cell receptor beta chains were all obtained from the same sample, sequenced in a study of blood T cell repertoires in COVID-19. The method was immunoSEQ multiplex PCR; TCRdb's version includes in-frame clones alone and lacks a portion of them. The sample contains 150,000 or so clones, around 80% of which appear only once. The sequenced sample consisted of PBMCs or T cells enriched from blood (not recorded which). The source is an older woman who had recovered from COVID-19.

The chain joins TRBV5-1 to TRBJ1-1; D unclear. Germline CDR1 reads SGHRS; CDR2 reads YFSETQ. With 0 bases removed from V and 1 base from J, the gap between germline ends came to 4 bases. CDR3 length: 13 residues. The CDR3 bases are TGCGCCAGCAGCTTGGACACGAACACTGAAGCTTTCTTT. It translates to CASSLDTNTEAFF.

The V and J genes are TRBV5-1 and TRBJ1-4; D remains unclear. The V and J ends lost 0 bases and 3 bases respectively, with 3 bases between them. The CDR3 covers 13 residues. CDR1 SGHRS and CDR2 YFSETQ come from the germline V gene. CDR3 amino acids: CASSLGANEKLFF. CDR3 DNA sequence: TGCGCCAGCAGCTTGGGCGCTAATGAAAAACTGTTTTTT.

The chain links TRBV10-3 to TRBJ1-1; D gene ambiguous. The germline CDR1 and CDR2 sequences are ENHRY and SYGVKD. V lost 6 bases, J lost 1 base, and 9 bases lay in between. The CDR3 is 13 amino acids. CDR3 residues: CAISGRGNTEAFF. The CDR3 DNA reads TGTGCCATCAGCGGACGGGGGAACACTGAAGCTTTCTTT.

This clone appeared once. The CDR3 coding sequence is TGTGCCAGTAGTATAGTACAGAACAATCAGCCCCAGCATTTT. Translation: CASSIVQNNQPQHF. This sequence joins TRBV19 and TRBJ1-5, with unresolved D. CDR3 length equals 14 residues. V was pared by 1 base and J by 3 bases, with 7 bases between. The V gene's germline CDR1 is LNHDA and CDR2 SQIVND (reference sequence).

The J gene is TRBJ2-3, the V gene TRBV7-9, with TRBD2 as a possible D gene (6 bases). Germline CDR1 is SEHNR and CDR2 is FQNEAQ (reference sequence). CDR3 length: 15 residues. Between the trimmed V and J ends, which lost 1 base and 3 bases, there was a span of 11 bases. Here the CDR3 DNA reads TGTGCCAGCAGCTTAGGCGGGGCGGATACAGATACGCAGTATTTT. Translated, it gives CASSLGGADTDTQYF.

The V call is TRBV5-1, the J call TRBJ1-3; TRBD1 aligns across 10 bases. CDR3 size: 19 residues. After removal of 4 bases from V and 3 bases from J, the junction contained 16 bases not matched to a gene. CDR1 is SGHRS, CDR2 YFSETQ, per germline. CDR3 bases: TGCGCCAGCAGCCCTGACAGGGGGCGCGTGTTATTGAGTGGAAACACCATATATTTT. This codes for CASSPDRGRVLLSGNTIYF.

This rearrangement joins TRBV5-1 to TRBJ1-1, with D possibly TRBD1 on 6 matching bases. CDR1 is SGHRS, CDR2 YFSETQ, per germline. The length of the CDR3 is 15 residues. Trimming pared 2 bases from V and 0 bases from J, leaving 11 bases between. The CDR3 region has the DNA TGCGCCAGCAGCTTACAGGGCCCCATGAACACTGAAGCTTTCTTT. As protein: CASSLQGPMNTEAFF.

This clone occurred once. The V and J genes are TRBV6-5 and TRBJ1-2, with TRBD1 matching 7 bases. Germline lookup yields CDR1 MNHEY and CDR2 SVGAGI. With V trimmed by 2 bases and J by 8 bases, 11 bases remained unmatched. CDR3 length: 15 residues. This CDR3 reads CASSYTRQGELGYTF. CDR3 DNA sequence: TGTGCCAGCAGTTACACCAGACAGGGTGAATTGGGCTACACCTTC.

J is TRBJ2-1 and V is TRBV2; 11 bases are shared with TRBD2. The trim removed 4 bases at V and 3 bases at J, leaving 17 bases unmatched. The CDR3 consists of 20 residues. CDR1 is SNHLY, CDR2 FYNNEI, per germline. CDR3 amino acids: CASSALPYLASGGFYNEQFF. CDR3 bases: TGTGCCAGCAGTGCTCTACCCTATCTGGCTAGCGGGGGGTTCTACAATGAGCAGTTCTTC.

The chain joins TRBV27 to TRBJ1-5; no clear D gene. V was cut by 4 bases and J by 0 bases, with 10 bases left in between. The germline gives CDR1 MNHEY, CDR2 SMNVEV (reference sequence). CDR3 length equals 15 residues. For the CDR3, the DNA is TGTGCCAGCAGTTCCGTCAGTCTTAGCAATCAGCCCCAGCATTTT. Translating it yields CASSSVSLSNQPQHF.

This clone was recorded a few times. This chain links TRBV7-2 with TRBJ1-2; no clear D gene. This CDR3 has 12 residues. Germline CDR1 is SGHTA and CDR2 is FQGNSA. Trimming pared 3 bases from V and 8 bases from J, leaving 10 bases between. CDR3 residues: CASSFSPGGYTF. The CDR3 nucleotides are TGTGCCAGCAGCTTCTCGCCGGGAGGCTACACCTTC. Looking up the rest from reference TRBV7-2 and TRBJ1-2 gives the full variable domain: GAGVSQSPSNKVTEKGKDVELRCDPISGHTALYWYRQSLGQGLEFLIYFQGNSAPDKSGLPSDRFSAERTGGSVSTLTIQRTQQEDSAVYLCASSFSPGGYTFGSGTRLTVV.

V usage is TRBV5-4 and J usage is TRBJ1-6; D gene uncertain. The V and J ends lost 4 bases and 0 bases respectively, with 8 bases between them. Germline-derived CDR1 and CDR2 are SGHNT and YYREEE (reference sequence). The CDR3 has 15 residues. The CDR3 DNA sequence: TGTGCCAGCAGCCCAGCAGGCTCCTATAATTCACCCCTCCACTTT. As protein: CASSPAGSYNSPLHF.

V usage is TRBV7-6 and J usage is TRBJ2-7; 7 bases map to TRBD2. Germline CDR1 is SGHVS and CDR2 is FNYEAQ. The CDR3 has 13 residues. V shed 5 bases, J shed 0 bases, and the junction held 1 base outside the gene matches. CDR3 sequence reads: CASSRTSSYEQYF. CDR3 nucleotides: TGTGCCAGCAGCCGGACTAGCTCCTACGAGCAGTACTTC.

The chain links TRBV19 to TRBJ2-7; 14 bases match TRBD2. J lost 2 bases, V lost 5 bases, and 2 bases had no gene match. Germline V CDR1 and CDR2: LNHDA, SQIVND (reference sequence). The CDR3 has 15 amino acids. CDR3 sequence reads: CASSLGLAGAYEQYF. The CDR3 nucleotides read TGTGCCAGTAGTCTGGGACTAGCGGGGGCCTACGAGCAGTACTTC.

The chain links TRBV5-4 to TRBJ2-1, with TRBD2 identical over 12 bases. V dropped 2 bases and J dropped 1; count of bases not matched to a gene: 1. The CDR3 contains 16 residues. Germline V gene sequence: CDR1 SGHNT, CDR2 YYREEE (reference sequence). CDR3 loop: CASSFGLAGSYNEQFF. The CDR3 DNA sequence: TGTGCCAGCAGCTTCGGACTAGCGGGGTCCTACAATGAGCAGTTCTTC.

This clone appeared once. One junction end does not reproduce the germline sequence, and a read error may be involved. The CDR3 protein is CASSDGGGPSSEQYF. DNA of the CDR3: TGTGCCAGCAGCGACGGGGGGGGCCCCTCCTCCGAGCAGTACTTC. This chain uses TRBV11-2 with TRBJ2-7; 8 nucleotides align to TRBD2. The CDR3 is 15 residues long. Germline V gene data show CDR1 as SGHAT and CDR2 as FQNNGV.

Only a few counts were recorded for this clone. The CDR3 coding sequence is TGCGCCAGCAGCTTGGCAGGGATTGGGGCAGATACGCAGTATTTT. It encodes CASSLAGIGADTQYF. The V call is TRBV5-1, the J call TRBJ2-3; D may be TRBD1 (5 bases). This CDR3 has 15 residues. Germline V gives CDR1 SGHRS, CDR2 YFSETQ. Trimming took off 0 bases at V and 4 bases at J, with 12 bases between the two ends.

This rearrangement joins TRBV11-2 to TRBJ2-7; 8 nucleotides align to TRBD2. V was clipped by 3 bases and J by 6 bases; unmatched bases: 4. Germline assignment: CDR1 SGHAT and CDR2 FQNNGV. The CDR3 contains 13 residues. The CDR3 is CASSFGGEGEQYF. The DNA for the CDR3 is TGTGCCAGCAGCTTCGGGGGGGAAGGCGAGCAGTACTTC.